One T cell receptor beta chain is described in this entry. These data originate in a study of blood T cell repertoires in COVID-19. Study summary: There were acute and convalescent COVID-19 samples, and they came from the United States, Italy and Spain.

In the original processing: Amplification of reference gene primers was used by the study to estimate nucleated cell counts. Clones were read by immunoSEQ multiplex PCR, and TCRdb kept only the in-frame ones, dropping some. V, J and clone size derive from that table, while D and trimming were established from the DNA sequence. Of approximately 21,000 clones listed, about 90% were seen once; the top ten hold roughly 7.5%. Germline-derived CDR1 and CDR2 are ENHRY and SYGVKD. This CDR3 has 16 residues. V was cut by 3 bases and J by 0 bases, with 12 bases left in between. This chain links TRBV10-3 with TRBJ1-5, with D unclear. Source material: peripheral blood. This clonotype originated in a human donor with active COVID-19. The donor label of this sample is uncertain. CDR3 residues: CAISEARGNSNQPQHF. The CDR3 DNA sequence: TGTGCCATCAGTGAAGCAAGAGGTAATAGCAATCAGCCCCAGCATTTT.